This entry lists 5 T cell receptor beta chains sequenced from one sample in a study of CD8 T cells in ankylosing spondylitis. TCRdb redid the calling of the 5' RACE reads with MiXCR, one entry per CDR3 protein. The sample records some 800,000 distinct CDR3 sequences, about an eighth being singletons. These receptors lack a known antigen. Findings and caveats of the study: Made up of about eight highly homologous variants, a TCR beta motif appeared characteristic of ankylosing spondylitis blood.

The sequenced material came from blood, either unsorted or a sorted T cell fraction (not recorded which). The receptors here all came from a male donor with ankylosing spondylitis.

The J gene is TRBJ2-3, the V gene TRBV29-1, with unresolved D. The CDR3 sequence is 12 residues long. Per germline, CDR1 SQVTM and CDR2 ANQGSEA. V was shortened by 3 bases and J by 3 bases, with 7 bases between the two germline ends. The CDR3 loop reads CSVDKGTDTQYF. The CDR3 nucleotides are TGCAGCGTTGACAAGGGTACAGATACGCAGTATTTT.

This chain links TRBV4-1 with TRBJ1-2, with 8 bases matching TRBD1. The germline V gene encodes CDR1 MGHRA and CDR2 YSYEKL. CDR3 size: 14 residues. With 4 bases clipped from V and 7 bases from J, the junction kept 8 bases outside the gene matches. DNA of the CDR3: TGCGCCAGCAGCCCCGCAGGACAGGGAGTTGGCTACACCTTC. As protein: CASSPAGQGVGYTF.

The rearrangement uses TRBV4-3 and TRBJ1-2; the match to TRBD1 covers 8 bases. Germline V gene data show CDR1 as LGHNA and CDR2 as YSLEER. The CDR3 runs 16 residues. V shed 1 base, J shed 7 bases, and the junction held 11 bases outside the gene matches. The DNA for the CDR3 is TGCGCCAGCAGCCAAGGCCCAGGGGGCCCTGAAGGTGGCTACACCTTC. Translating it yields CASSQGPGGPEGGYTF.

This clonotype was seen ten or more times. The chain couples TRBV20-1 to TRBJ2-1; a possible D gene is TRBD2 (5 bases). Germline CDR1 DFQATT, CDR2 SNEGSKA (reference sequence). This CDR3 region has 16 residues. Between the trimmed V and J ends, which lost 1 base and 0 bases, there was a span of 13 bases. CDR3 region: CSARASAASSYNEQFF. CDR3 coding DNA: TGCAGTGCTAGAGCTTCAGCGGCCAGCTCCTACAATGAGCAGTTCTTC.

This clonotype was seen a handful of times. This sequence joins TRBV4-1 and TRBJ2-5; D gene unclear. Germline CDR1 reads MGHRA; CDR2 reads YSYEKL. CDR3 length: 13 residues. Trimming shortened V by 3 bases and J by 5 bases, and 10 bases separated the two germline ends. This CDR3 is CASSQTGGETQYF. DNA of the CDR3: TGCGCCAGCAGCCAGACTGGTGGGGAGACCCAGTACTTC.